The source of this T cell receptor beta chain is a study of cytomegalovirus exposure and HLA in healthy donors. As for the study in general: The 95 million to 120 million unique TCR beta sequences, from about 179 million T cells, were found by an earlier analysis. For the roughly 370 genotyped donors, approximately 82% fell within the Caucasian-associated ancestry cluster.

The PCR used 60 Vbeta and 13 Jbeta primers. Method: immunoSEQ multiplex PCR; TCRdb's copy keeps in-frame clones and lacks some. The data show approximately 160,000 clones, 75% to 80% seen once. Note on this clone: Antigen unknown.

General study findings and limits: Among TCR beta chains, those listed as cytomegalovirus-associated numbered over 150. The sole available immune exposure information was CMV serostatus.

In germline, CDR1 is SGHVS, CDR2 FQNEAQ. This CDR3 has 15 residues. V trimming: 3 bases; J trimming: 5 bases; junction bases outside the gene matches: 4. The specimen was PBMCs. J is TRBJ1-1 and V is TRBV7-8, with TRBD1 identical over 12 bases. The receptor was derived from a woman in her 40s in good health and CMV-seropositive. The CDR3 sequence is CASSLGTGGRTEAFF. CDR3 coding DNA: TGTGCCAGCAGCTTGGGGACAGGGGGCAGAACTGAAGCTTTCTTT.